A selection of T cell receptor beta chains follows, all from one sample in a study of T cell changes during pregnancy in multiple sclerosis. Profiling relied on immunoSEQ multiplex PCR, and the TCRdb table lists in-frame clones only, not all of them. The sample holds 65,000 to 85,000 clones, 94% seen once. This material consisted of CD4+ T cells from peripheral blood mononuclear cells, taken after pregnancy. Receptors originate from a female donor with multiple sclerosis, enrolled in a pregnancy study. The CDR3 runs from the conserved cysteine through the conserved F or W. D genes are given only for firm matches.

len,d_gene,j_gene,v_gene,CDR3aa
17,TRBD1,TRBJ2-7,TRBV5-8,CASSLDRGSRASYEQYF
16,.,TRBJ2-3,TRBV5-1,CASSPTETTSTDTQYF
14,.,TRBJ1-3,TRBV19,CASLSGRTGNTIYF
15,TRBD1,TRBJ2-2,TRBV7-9,CASNQGQMNTGELFF
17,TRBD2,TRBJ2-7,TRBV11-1,CASSLPAGGLSPYEQYF
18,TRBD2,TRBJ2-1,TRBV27,CASSPRLAGGPVGNEQFF
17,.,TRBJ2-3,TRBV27,CASSLLGQGGSTDTQYF
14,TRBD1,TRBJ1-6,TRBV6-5,CASTLTGKDSPLHF
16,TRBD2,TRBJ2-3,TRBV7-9,CASSLNSGGSADTQYF
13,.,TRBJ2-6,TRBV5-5,CASSLAGANVLTF
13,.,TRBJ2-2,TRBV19,CASSIRGAGELFF
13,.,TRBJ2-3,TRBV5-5,CASSLVGADTQYF
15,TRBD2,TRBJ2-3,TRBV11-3,CASSFNSGIGDTQYF
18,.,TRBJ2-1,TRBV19,CASTSGAGGLGTYNEQFF
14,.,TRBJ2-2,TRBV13,CASSLNTYTGELFF
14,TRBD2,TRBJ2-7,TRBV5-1,CASSLFAGGYEQYF
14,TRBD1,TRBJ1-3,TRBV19,CASIKTGTGNTIYF
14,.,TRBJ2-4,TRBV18,CASSPLSEGDIQYF
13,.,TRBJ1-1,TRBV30,CAWDRGSNGEAFF
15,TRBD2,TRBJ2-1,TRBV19,CASSNSGSPSGEQFF
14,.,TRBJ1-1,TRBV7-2,CASTLGGANTEAFF
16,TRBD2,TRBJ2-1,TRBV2,CASSGSGAGGGYEQFF
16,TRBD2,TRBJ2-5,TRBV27,CASSPRASGGRETQYF
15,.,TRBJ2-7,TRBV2,CASSKDSSLTYEQYF
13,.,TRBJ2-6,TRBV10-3,CATSGAGANVLTF
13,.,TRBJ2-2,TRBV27,CASSPTEVGELFF
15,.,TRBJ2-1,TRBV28,CASSFSRGGYNEQFF
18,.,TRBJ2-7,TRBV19,CASSIDGQGSGTTREQYF
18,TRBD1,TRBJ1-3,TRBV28,CASSSETLGQASGNTIYF
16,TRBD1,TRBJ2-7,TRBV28,CASSPPPTGARNEQYF